This TCR beta chain was captured in a study of T cell responses to AZD1222 COVID-19 vaccine. Study information: Investigators merged groups given second doses at roughly 4 or roughly 12 weeks. Study-level points and caveats: Sampled repertoires all dated from after the peak T cell response.

The data were produced by immunoSEQ multiplex PCR, yet TCRdb's version contains in-frame clones alone and is incomplete. The profile covers fewer than 200,000 clones, with about 90% appearing a single time and about 1.9% taken by the ten largest. V was pared by 0 bases and J by 7 bases, with 13 bases between. The germline CDR1 and CDR2 sequences are LGHDT and YNNKEL (reference sequence). There are 15 residues in the CDR3. About this clone itself: The antigen is not known.

This material consisted of peripheral blood, taken on day 0 of AZD1222 vaccination. V gene TRBV3-1 (or the pseudogene TRBV3-2) combines with J gene TRBJ1-3; no definite D call. The TCR was taken from an adult in good health. CDR3 residues: CASSQDVGPRNTIYF. The CDR3 DNA is TGTGCCAGCAGCCAAGATGTGGGCCCGCGTAACACCATATATTTT.